The rows below give T cell receptor beta chains drawn from one sample of a study of cytotoxic CD8 clonotypes in ibrutinib-treated CLL. Profiling relied on immunoSEQ multiplex PCR, and the TCRdb table lists in-frame clones only, not all of them. The table includes 45,000 to 50,000 clones, about half detected once. Sequences were derived from PBMCs, sampled after 12 months of ibrutinib treatment. Receptor source: a human donor with chronic lymphocytic leukemia. The CDR3 runs from the conserved cysteine through the conserved F or W. The order of the fields is J gene, D gene, clone size, V gene, CDR3 DNA, CDR3 protein. D genes are given only for firm matches. Clone size is shown for a subset of rows, as once, few, many or a class of expanded clone.

>TRBJ1-4|TRBD1|few|TRBV30
TGTGCCTGGAGTGTGGACAGGGGCCTGGCGGGAAAACTGTTTTTT
CAWSVDRGLAGKLFF
>TRBJ2-3|NA|NA|TRBV5-4
TGTGCCAGCAGCTTATGGAATTACCCAGATACGCAGTATTTT
CASSLWNYPDTQYF
>TRBJ2-3|NA|once|TRBV29-1
TGCAGCGTTCCCCTTAGCACAGATACGCAGTATTTT
CSVPLSTDTQYF
>TRBJ2-2|NA|few|TRBV5-1
TGCGCCAGCAGCCCCAGGGACACCGGGGAGCTGTTTTTT
CASSPRDTGELFF
>TRBJ1-1|NA|NA|TRBV7-8
TGTGCCAGCAGCTATGGGTGGCAGAACACTGAAGCTTTCTTT
CASSYGWQNTEAFF
>TRBJ1-4|NA|many|TRBV4-2
TGTGCCAGCAGCTTTGGTCGAGGGTATGAAAAACTGTTTTTT
CASSFGRGYEKLFF
>TRBJ1-4|NA|NA|TRBV9
TGTGCCAGCAGCCCTCCCGAAATGACAGGACTTAAGGGAAAACTGTTTTTT
CASSPPEMTGLKGKLFF
>TRBJ2-7|TRBD2|NA|TRBV7-8
TGTGCCAGCAGCTCAAAAAAGGGACTAGCGGGAATCAACGAGCAGTACTTC
CASSSKKGLAGINEQYF
>TRBJ2-7|NA|NA|TRBV18
TGTGCCAGCTCACCAGGAATAGGGGGAGGCCACGAGCAGTACTTC
CASSPGIGGGHEQYF
>TRBJ2-2|TRBD2|NA|TRBV30
TGTGCCTGGAGGGGACTAGCGGGCGACACCGGGGAGCTGTTTTTT
CAWRGLAGDTGELFF
>TRBJ2-7|NA|NA|TRBV5-4
TGTGCCAGCAGCTTGACTAACCCTGGGAGTGAGCAGTACTTC
CASSLTNPGSEQYF
>TRBJ1-1|NA|NA|TRBV7-6
TGTGCCAGCAGCTTAGAAGGTGGGAACACTGAAGCTTTCTTT
CASSLEGGNTEAFF
>TRBJ2-3|NA|NA|TRBV7-9
TGTGCCAGCAGCTTAGGAGTCGACCCTCTTAGCACAGATACGCAGTATTTT
CASSLGVDPLSTDTQYF
>TRBJ2-7|TRBD1|NA|TRBV19
TGTGCCAGTAGTATAGCGGGTACAGGGGGAAGGTGGCAGTACTTC
CASSIAGTGGRWQYF
>TRBJ1-3|NA|NA|TRBV14
TGTGCCAGCAGCCAAGATCCAGGGCCTGGAAACACCATATATTTT
CASSQDPGPGNTIYF
>TRBJ2-1|TRBD2|once|TRBV2
TGTGCCAGCGAGACCCCCCTAGCGGGACAATACAATGAGCAGTTCTTC
CASETPLAGQYNEQFF
>TRBJ2-3|NA|NA|TRBV4-1
TGCGCCAGCAGCCAAGATTTAGCGGCTATATACACAGATACGCAGTATTTT
CASSQDLAAIYTDTQYF
>TRBJ2-7|TRBD2|NA|TRBV27
TGTGCCAGCAGTTTGACGGGACTAGCGTCTCGCAGGGTCTACGAGCAGTACTTC
CASSLTGLASRRVYEQYF
>TRBJ2-2|TRBD2|few|TRBV7-9
TGTGCCAGCAGCTCAGGACTAGCGGGAGTCGGGGAGCTGTTTTTT
CASSSGLAGVGELFF
>TRBJ2-1|TRBD2|NA|TRBV27
TGTGCCAGCAGTTTAGCGGGAGGGTACAATGAGCAGTTCTTC
CASSLAGGYNEQFF